The 5 T cell receptor beta chains below were found in one sample sequenced in a study of blood T cell repertoires in COVID-19 (dated by TCRdb to the early 2020s). Library method: the immunoSEQ multiplex PCR assay. Not all clones reach the TCRdb copy of this immuneACCESS table, which keeps in-frame sequences only. Checked studies attribute under half of the gap to unresolved V genes and leave the rest unexplained. The table for this sample lists a few hundred thousand clones; 65% to 90% of them were counted only once. The biggest ten clones account for about 8.9% of the sample. The sequenced sample consisted of peripheral blood. Source of these receptors: a man aged 50 or older with active or convalescent COVID-19.

This CDR3 is CASSSLETQYF. The CDR3 nucleotides read TGTGCCAGCAGCTCCCTTGAGACCCAGTACTTC. V is TRBV7-3 and J is TRBJ2-5; D is unclear. The V gene's germline CDR1 is SGHTA and CDR2 FQGTGA. Trimming pared 4 bases from V and 5 bases from J, leaving 5 bases between. The CDR3 is 11 amino acids.

The J gene is TRBJ2-2, the V gene TRBV7-9, with TRBD2 identical over 8 bases. Looked up from germline, CDR1 is SEHNR and CDR2 is FQNEAQ (reference sequence). The CDR3 loop spans 15 amino acids. V shed 4 bases and J 2 bases; nucleotides not matched to a gene: 3. In DNA form, the CDR3 reads TGTGCCAGCAGCTCCGGGACTAGAAACACCGGGGAGCTGTTTTTT. This gives the protein CASSSGTRNTGELFF.

The CDR3 DNA reads as TGTGCCAGCAGCTTGAGGGGGAGCTCCTACAATGAGCAGTTCTTC. Encoded protein: CASSLRGSSYNEQFF. The chain carries TRBV7-9 and TRBJ2-1; possible D gene TRBD1, 6 bases. V was clipped by 3 bases and J by 0 bases, with 9 bases between them. The CDR3 has 15 residues. CDR1 and CDR2 (germline): SEHNR, FQNEAQ (reference sequence).

This chain joins TRBV7-2 and TRBJ2-5; unclear D gene. Trimming removed 6 bases at V and 5 bases at J, with 10 bases between. The germline CDR1 and CDR2 sequences are SGHTA and FQGNSA. The CDR3 runs to 12 residues. CDR3 region: CASSQIRETQYF. CDR3 DNA sequence: TGTGCCAGCAGTCAAATCAGGGAGACCCAGTACTTC.

This rearrangement joins TRBV19 to TRBJ2-1; D gene uncertain. The length of the CDR3 is 13 residues. Deletions cut 6 bases from V and 0 bases from J, with 6 bases between. The germline V gene has CDR1 LNHDA and CDR2 SQIVND (reference sequence). The CDR3 coding sequence is TGTGCCAGTAGCGGGTTCTCCTACAATGAGCAGTTCTTC. Amino acids: CASSGFSYNEQFF.